This T cell receptor beta chain was sequenced for a study of T cells in Graves' hyperthyroidism and ophthalmopathy. Background on the study: Peripheral blood collection took place at initial diagnosis, before any treatment.

Points from the study as a whole: The model identified upcoming ophthalmopathy a median approximately six months ahead of onset. Most thyroid clonotypes with frequency above 0.001 were detected in blood.

The CDR3 regions of TCR beta were amplified from RNA transcripts. In the first-round RT-PCR of the TCR CDR3, the HTBI primer set was used. TCRdb recomputed calls from the multiplex PCR reads with MiXCR, one row per CDR3 protein. The sample lists under 350,000 distinct CDR3 sequences, 15% to 20% seen once, with approximately 54% in the top ten. The V gene end was trimmed by 3 bases and the J gene end by 5 bases; junction bases not matched to a gene: 5. Germline V gene sequence: CDR1 SGHTA, CDR2 FQGNSA. The CDR3 runs to 15 residues. The study defined stable Graves' hyperthyroidism as no ophthalmopathy progression within 18 months. This clonotype was picked up many times. The antigen is undetermined.

Sequencing input: blood. This TCR was recovered from a woman aged 50 to 65 with Graves' hyperthyroidism. This sequence joins TRBV7-2 and TRBJ2-1; 9 positions match TRBD1. As DNA, the CDR3 is TGTGCCAGCAGCTTTTACCGGGACAGGGACAATGAGCAGTTCTTC. Amino acids: CASSFYRDRDNEQFF.